The rows below give T cell receptor beta chains drawn from one sample of a study of shared clonotypes between healthy human individuals. Here immunoSEQ multiplex PCR was the method, and the copy in TCRdb shows in-frame clones only, minus some. Of some 2,400,000 clones in the sample, approximately 96% were seen once. Sequenced sample: naive CD4+ T cells sorted from blood. The origin of the receptors is a man aged 18-30 years in good health. Each CDR3 is given with its conserved first and last residue. The order of the fields is J gene, D gene, V gene, clone size, CDR3 protein, CDR3 DNA. A D gene is named only where the DNA matches it firmly. The size of a clone is reported for some rows only, either as once, few or many, or as a class for expanded clones.

J: TRBJ2-1
D: -
V: TRBV6-6
size: -
CDR3: CASSSGQRQNNEQFF
DNA: TGTGCCAGCAGTTCCGGCCAGCGGCAGAACAATGAGCAGTTCTTC

J: TRBJ1-1
D: -
V: TRBV30
size: -
CDR3: CAWSVGPYTEAFF
DNA: TGTGCCTGGAGTGTTGGGCCATACACTGAAGCTTTCTTT

J: TRBJ2-7
D: -
V: TRBV30
size: -
CDR3: CAWWTPYEQYF
DNA: TGTGCCTGGTGGACTCCCTACGAGCAGTACTTC

J: TRBJ1-2
D: -
V: TRBV20-1
size: -
CDR3: CSASIGYGYTF
DNA: TGCAGTGCTAGTATTGGATATGGCTACACCTTC

J: TRBJ1-1
D: -
V: TRBV18
size: -
CDR3: CASSPRTGTTEAFF
DNA: TGTGCCAGCTCACCAAGAACAGGGACCACTGAAGCTTTCTTT

J: TRBJ2-1
D: -
V: TRBV6-1
size: -
CDR3: CASSWQGGSYNEQFF
DNA: TGTGCCAGCAGTTGGCAGGGGGGCTCCTACAATGAGCAGTTCTTC

J: TRBJ2-2
D: -
V: TRBV7-3
size: -
CDR3: CASSPLDSYTGELFF
DNA: TGTGCCAGCAGCCCCCTAGACAGTTACACCGGGGAGCTGTTTTTT

J: TRBJ1-2
D: -
V: TRBV7-9
size: -
CDR3: CASTPRQPIYGYTF
DNA: TGTGCCAGCACCCCTCGCCAGCCCATCTATGGCTACACCTTC

J: TRBJ2-7
D: TRBD1
V: TRBV6-1
size: -
CDR3: CATGTGSPYEQYF
DNA: TGTGCCACCGGGACAGGCTCTCCCTACGAGCAGTACTTC

J: TRBJ1-2
D: -
V: TRBV10-3
size: -
CDR3: CAISEYLEDNDGYTF
DNA: TGTGCCATCAGTGAGTATTTAGAGGATAACGATGGCTACACCTTC

J: TRBJ2-5
D: -
V: TRBV7-6
size: -
CDR3: CASSHVGTEGVQETQYF
DNA: TGTGCCAGCAGCCACGTCGGGACGGAGGGGGTACAAGAGACCCAGTACTTC

J: TRBJ1-4
D: TRBD1
V: TRBV5-1
size: -
CDR3: CASSWDSNEKLFF
DNA: TGCGCCAGCAGCTGGGACAGTAATGAAAAACTGTTTTTT

J: TRBJ1-2
D: -
V: TRBV10-3
size: few
CDR3: CAISEYRDGYTF
DNA: TGTGCCATCAGTGAGTACAGGGATGGCTACACCTTC

J: TRBJ1-1
D: -
V: TRBV27
size: -
CDR3: CASSTPGRAEAFF
DNA: TGTGCCAGCAGCACCCCCGGCCGGGCTGAAGCTTTCTTT

J: TRBJ2-1
D: TRBD1
V: TRBV7-2
size: -
CDR3: CASSSRWDRAYNEQFF
DNA: TGTGCCAGCAGCTCGAGGTGGGACAGGGCCTACAATGAGCAGTTCTTC

J: TRBJ1-5
D: -
V: TRBV27
size: -
CDR3: CASSLDRYSNQPQHF
DNA: TGTGCCAGCAGTTTAGACCGATATAGCAATCAGCCCCAGCATTTT

J: TRBJ2-3
D: -
V: TRBV12-2
size: once
CDR3: CASRSSGLAGGRTDTQYF
DNA: TGTGCAAGTCGCTCATCCGGACTAGCGGGGGGGAGGACAGATACGCAGTATTTT